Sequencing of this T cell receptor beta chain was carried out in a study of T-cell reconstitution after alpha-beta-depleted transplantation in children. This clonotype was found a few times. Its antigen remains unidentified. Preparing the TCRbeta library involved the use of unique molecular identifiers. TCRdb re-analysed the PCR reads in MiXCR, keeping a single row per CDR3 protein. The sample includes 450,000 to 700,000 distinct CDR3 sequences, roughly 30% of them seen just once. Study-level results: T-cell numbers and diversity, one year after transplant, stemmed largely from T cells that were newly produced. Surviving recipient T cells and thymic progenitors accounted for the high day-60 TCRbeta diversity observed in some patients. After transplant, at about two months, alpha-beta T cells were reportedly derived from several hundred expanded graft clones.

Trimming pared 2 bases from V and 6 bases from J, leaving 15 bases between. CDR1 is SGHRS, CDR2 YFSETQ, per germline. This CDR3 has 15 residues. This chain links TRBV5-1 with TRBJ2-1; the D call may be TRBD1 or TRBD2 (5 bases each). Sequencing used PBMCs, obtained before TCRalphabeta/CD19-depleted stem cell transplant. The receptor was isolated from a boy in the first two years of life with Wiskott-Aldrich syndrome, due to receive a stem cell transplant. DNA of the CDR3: TGCGCCAGCAGCTTCGAACGACGGGACCTCAATGAGCAGTTCTTC. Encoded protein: CASSFERRDLNEQFF.